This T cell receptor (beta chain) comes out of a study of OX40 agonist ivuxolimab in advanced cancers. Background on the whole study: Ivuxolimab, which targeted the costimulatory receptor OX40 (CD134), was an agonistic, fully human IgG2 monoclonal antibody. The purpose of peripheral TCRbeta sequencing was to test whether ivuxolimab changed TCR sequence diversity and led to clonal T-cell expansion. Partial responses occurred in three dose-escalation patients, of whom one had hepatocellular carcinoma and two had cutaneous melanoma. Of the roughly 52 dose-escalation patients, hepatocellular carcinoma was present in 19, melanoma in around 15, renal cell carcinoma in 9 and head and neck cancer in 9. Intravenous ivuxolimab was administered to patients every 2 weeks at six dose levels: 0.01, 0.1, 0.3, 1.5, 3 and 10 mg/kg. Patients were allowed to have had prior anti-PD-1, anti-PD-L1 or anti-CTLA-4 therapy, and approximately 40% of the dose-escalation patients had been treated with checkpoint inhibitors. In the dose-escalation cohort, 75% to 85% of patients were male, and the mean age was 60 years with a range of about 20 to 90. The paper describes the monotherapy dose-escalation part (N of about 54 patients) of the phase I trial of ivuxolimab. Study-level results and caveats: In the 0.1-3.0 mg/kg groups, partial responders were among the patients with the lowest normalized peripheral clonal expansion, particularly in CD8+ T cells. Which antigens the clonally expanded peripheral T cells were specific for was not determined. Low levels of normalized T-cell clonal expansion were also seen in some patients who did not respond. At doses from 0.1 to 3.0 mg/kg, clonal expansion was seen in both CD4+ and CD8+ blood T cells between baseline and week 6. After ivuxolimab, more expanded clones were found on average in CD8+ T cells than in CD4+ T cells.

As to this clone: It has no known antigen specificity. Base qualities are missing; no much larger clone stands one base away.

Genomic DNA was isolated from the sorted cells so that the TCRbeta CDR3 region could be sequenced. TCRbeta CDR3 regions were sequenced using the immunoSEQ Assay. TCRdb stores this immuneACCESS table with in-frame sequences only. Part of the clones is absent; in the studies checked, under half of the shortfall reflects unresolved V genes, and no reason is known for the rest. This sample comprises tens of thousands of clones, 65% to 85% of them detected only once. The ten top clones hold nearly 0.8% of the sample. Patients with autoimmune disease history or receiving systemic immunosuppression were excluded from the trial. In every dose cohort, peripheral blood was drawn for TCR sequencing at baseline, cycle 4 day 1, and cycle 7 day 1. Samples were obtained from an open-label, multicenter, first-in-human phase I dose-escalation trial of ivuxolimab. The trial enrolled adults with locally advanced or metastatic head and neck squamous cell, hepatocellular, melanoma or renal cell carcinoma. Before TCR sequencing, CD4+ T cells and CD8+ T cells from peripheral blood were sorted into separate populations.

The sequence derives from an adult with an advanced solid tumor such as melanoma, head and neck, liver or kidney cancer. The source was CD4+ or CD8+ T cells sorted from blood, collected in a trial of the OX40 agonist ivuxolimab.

The CDR3 is CASSTLGGGTSYEQYF. The nucleotides read TGCGCCAGCAGCACCCTAGGGGGCGGGACATCCTACGAGCAGTACTTC. The rearranged chain carries TRBV5-1 and TRBJ2-7, with a weak D call of TRBD1 (7 bases match). The CDR3 contains 16 residues, cysteine and phenylalanine counted. Only the CDR3 DNA is retained, 48 bases long and in frame from the first base. V is cut by 4 bases and J by 1 base, and the space between the germline ends is 18 bases. The germline V gene gives CDR1 as SGHRS and CDR2 as YFSETQ.